A selection of T cell receptor beta chains follows, all from one sample in a study of glioma-infiltrating T cells after dendritic cell vaccination. The table came from immunoSEQ multiplex PCR; TCRdb's copy has only in-frame clones and leaves some out. The sample holds 90,000 to 140,000 clones; roughly 90% are singletons and the top ten take more than 2.5%. The sample was blood, taken after dendritic cell vaccination. These receptors all stem from a human donor with glioblastoma. Both conserved end residues are part of each CDR3. A D gene is named only where the DNA matches it firmly. Clone size is not always given. Where it is, it says once, few, many or a class for expanded clones.

J | size | V | D | DNA | CDR3
TRBJ1-4 | few | TRBV9 | - | TGTGCCAGCAGCGTAGGAACAGGGACCCGGAGGGAAAAACTGTTTTTT | CASSVGTGTRREKLFF
TRBJ2-7 | - | TRBV11-1 | TRBD1 | TGTGCCAGCGGACAGGGAAGCGGATGGTACGAGCAGTACTTC | CASGQGSGWYEQYF
TRBJ2-7 | - | TRBV5-1 | TRBD2 | TGCGCCAGCAGCTTGGAAATGGCTAGCGGGATCTACGAGCAGTACTTC | CASSLEMASGIYEQYF
TRBJ2-3 | - | TRBV5-1 | TRBD1 | TGCGCCAGCAGCCCCGAGACAGGGGGCGCGGATACGCAGTATTTT | CASSPETGGADTQYF
TRBJ2-1 | - | TRBV11-3 | TRBD1 | TGTGCCAGCAGCCCAGTACCAACTGGGACAGTCTTCTTC | CASSPVPTGTVFF
TRBJ2-1 | - | TRBV19 | - | TGTGCCAGTAGTCCCCACGGGGGTGGGTCGAATGAGCAGTTCTTC | CASSPHGGGSNEQFF
TRBJ2-1 | - | TRBV2 | TRBD2 | TGTGCCAGCAGTGGTAGCGGGAGGGCCGCCTACAATGAGCAGTTCTTC | CASSGSGRAAYNEQFF
TRBJ2-2 | - | TRBV19 | - | TGTGCCAGTATTACGAACACCGGGGAGCTGTTTTTT | CASITNTGELFF
TRBJ1-1 | - | TRBV7-3 | - | TGTGCCAGCAGCTTAGCCGGTGGGGGGGTTACTGAAGCTTTCTTT | CASSLAGGGVTEAFF
TRBJ1-1 | - | TRBV14 | - | TGTGCCAGCAGCCAAGCCAGGGGTCCCACTGAAGCTTTCTTT | CASSQARGPTEAFF
TRBJ1-4 | - | TRBV23-1 | - | TGCGCCAGCAGTCCCATAGGAGGGAAACTGTTTTTT | CASSPIGGKLFF
TRBJ2-7 | - | TRBV5-1 | TRBD2 | TGCGCCAGCAGGGTTGGGACTACCTACGAGCAGTACTTC | CASRVGTTYEQYF
TRBJ2-5 | - | TRBV2 | TRBD2 | TGTGCCAGCGAGCTAGCGGAGCAAGAGACCCAGTACTTC | CASELAEQETQYF
TRBJ2-5 | - | TRBV27 | - | TGTGCCAGCAGTCCTCGTGTAGGGGCCACTTTAGAGACCCAGTACTTC | CASSPRVGATLETQYF
TRBJ2-7 | - | TRBV30 | TRBD1 | TGTGCCTGGAAGACAGGGGGCTACGAGCAGTACTTC | CAWKTGGYEQYF
TRBJ2-4 | - | TRBV21-1 | - | TGTGCCAGCAGCAAAGAGGAGGGGTTGGGCAAAAACATTCAGTACTTC | CASSKEEGLGKNIQYF
TRBJ1-1 | once | TRBV5-6 | TRBD1 | TGTGCCAGCAGCCCGACAGGGGGCAACACTGAAGCTTTCTTT | CASSPTGGNTEAFF
TRBJ2-5 | - | TRBV5-1 | TRBD1 | TGCGCCAGCAGCACCGGGACAGGGGGCGAGGAGACCCAGTACTTC | CASSTGTGGEETQYF
TRBJ2-3 | - | TRBV30 | TRBD2 | TGTGCCTGGAGTGTGGTAGCGGGGGGTGCAGATACGCAGTATTTT | CAWSVVAGGADTQYF
TRBJ2-5 | - | TRBV5-1 | TRBD1 | TGCGCCAGCAGCGAGGGACAGACCCAAGAGACCCAGTACTTC | CASSEGQTQETQYF
TRBJ1-1 | - | TRBV2 | - | TGTGCCAACAAACCGCCGGAGTTCAAAACTGAAGCTTTCTTT | CANKPPEFKTEAFF
TRBJ1-2 | - | TRBV5-1 | - | TGCGCCAGCAGCTTGGGCGGGCCTTACTATGGCTACACCTTC | CASSLGGPYYGYTF
TRBJ2-3 | once | TRBV25-1 | - | TGTGCCAGCAGTGAAGCCCAGGGTTTAGATACGCAGTATTTT | CASSEAQGLDTQYF
TRBJ2-2 | few | TRBV6-4 | - | TGTGCCAGCAGTGCTAGTCCGGGCACCGGGGAGCTGTTTTTT | CASSASPGTGELFF
TRBJ1-2 | - | TRBV15 | - | TGTGCCACCAGCAGAGCCTACAGGGACGACTACACCTTC | CATSRAYRDDYTF